This TCR beta chain was observed in a study of cytomegalovirus exposure and HLA in healthy donors. Researchers ran the PCR with 60 Vbeta and 13 Jbeta primers. The repertoire was sequenced with immunoSEQ multiplex PCR; TCRdb's copy has only in-frame clones and lacks some. The sample has some 100,000 clones; around 72% are singletons. In germline, CDR1 is SGHRS, CDR2 YFSETQ. This CDR3 has 15 amino acids. J gave up 0 bases and V 5 bases, and 7 bases lay outside the gene matches. The clonotype originates from a male donor in good health and CMV-seropositive. The J gene is TRBJ2-7, the V gene TRBV5-1; TRBD2 matches at 8 bases. Sequenced material: PBMCs. CDR3 DNA sequence: TGCGCCAGCAGACCAACTAGCGGCAGCTCCTACGAGCAGTACTTC. Its translation is CASRPTSGSSYEQYF.